This section outlines one T cell receptor (beta chain) sequence together with its context. Sequenced by immunoSEQ multiplex PCR; TCRdb stores in-frame clones only, minus some. The table records 80,000 to 130,000 clones, just under 95% of them present only once. The source of the sample is a study of blood T cell repertoires in COVID-19. V lost 5 bases and J lost 3; bases outside the gene matches: 3. Looked up from germline, CDR1 is MNHEY and CDR2 is SMNVEV (reference sequence). The CDR3 has 15 residues. The chain has TRBV27 and TRBJ1-6; 8 nucleotides align to TRBD1. The TCR sequence derives from a man aged 70-80 years with acute or convalescent COVID-19. Sequenced material: peripheral blood. Here the CDR3 reads CASSPGQGYNSPLHF. The CDR3 nucleotides are TGTGCCAGCAGTCCCGGACAGGGCTATAATTCACCCCTCCACTTT.